This paragraph covers one T cell receptor (beta chain) sequence. These data originate in a study of blood T cell repertoires in COVID-19. The overall study: Whether acute or convalescent, the COVID-19 samples came from the United States, Italy and Spain. Sample material is recorded as cDNA or gDNA derived from T cells, B-cell-depleted T cells, or PBMCs.

Methods used by the authors: Nucleated cell number was recorded as an estimate derived from reference gene primer amplification. Generated by immunoSEQ multiplex PCR, the TCRdb table keeps only in-frame clones and is missing some. V, J and clone size were drawn from that table, and D and trimming were deduced from the DNA. The sample contains more than 200,000 clones, more than 65% of which appear only once. Germline V gives CDR1 SGHRS, CDR2 YFSETQ. J was trimmed by 0 bases and V by 6 bases; bases with no gene match: 1. The CDR3 consists of 14 residues. The clonotype comes from a man in his fifties with active or convalescent COVID-19. Sequences were obtained from peripheral blood. V and J are TRBV5-1 and TRBJ2-3; 10 nucleotides align to TRBD2. The CDR3 reads CASKLAGSTDTQYF. The CDR3 bases are TGCGCCAGCAAACTAGCGGGGAGCACAGATACGCAGTATTTT.